Here is one T cell receptor (beta chain) with its context. Its antigen is not known. A much more abundant neighbour one base away suggests this may be a read error. The CDR3 contains 14 residues. CDR1 is MNHEY and CDR2 is SMNVEV in the germline V gene (reference sequence). With 10%, 30% or 50% of RNA, about 17,000 to 1,000,000 naive CD8 T cells were sequenced. TCRdb re-called the PCR reads with MiXCR, one entry per CDR3 protein. The sample records fewer than 70,000 distinct CDR3 sequences, over 15% being singletons. The data derive from a study of molecular identifiers for immune sequencing clone quantification. Overall study results and limits: Highly expanded clones may be undercounted when identical TCR molecules share barcodes.

The sequence was obtained from a human donor in good health. Some libraries in this study had Jurkat cell RNA spiked in. The chain employs TRBV27 and TRBJ1-5, with D possibly TRBD1 on 5 matching bases. The sequenced material came from naive CD8+ T cells from blood, with Jurkat cell RNA spiked in. This sample's subset: FACS-sorted CD8+CD4-CCR7+CD45RA+ naive T cells. CDR3 sequence: CASSLGAGGQPRHF. The CDR3 region has the DNA TGTGCCAGCAGTTTAGGGGCCGGCGGGCAGCCCCGGCATTTT.